These 9 T cell receptor beta chains were all obtained from the same sample, sequenced in a study of CD4 T cell repertoires in COVID-19. The assay was immunoSEQ multiplex PCR, and TCRdb's table has in-frame clones only and misses some. The table shows some 80,000 clones, with around 82% occurring only once. The sample was CD4+ T cells from peripheral blood, taken after recovery from COVID-19. Every receptor here comes from a human donor who had COVID-19.

This sequence joins TRBV28 and TRBJ2-3; D not certain. Germline V gene sequence: CDR1 MDHEN, CDR2 SYDVKM. V gave up 4 bases and J gave up 1 base, with 6 bases separating them. The CDR3 runs 13 residues. The DNA of the CDR3 is TGTGCCAGCAGTTCCTACCGCACAGATACGCAGTATTTT. Its translation is CASSSYRTDTQYF.

The rearrangement uses TRBV18 and TRBJ2-7; 7 nucleotides align to TRBD2. The V gene's germline CDR1 is KGHSH and CDR2 LQKENI. The junction had 5 bases not matched to a gene; V was cut back by 3 bases and J by 0 bases. The CDR3 covers 15 residues. CDR3 coding DNA: TGTGCCAGCTCACCTTCCGGGACTAACTCCTACGAGCAGTACTTC. Residues: CASSPSGTNSYEQYF.

This clone was observed a single time. The rearrangement links TRBV19 to TRBJ1-1; no definite D call. Germline loops: CDR1 LNHDA, CDR2 SQIVND (reference sequence). V gave up 5 bases and J gave up 0 bases, with 10 bases separating them. The CDR3 contains 14 residues. The CDR3 is CASSYRHMNTEAFF. The CDR3 DNA sequence: TGTGCCAGTAGTTACCGGCACATGAACACTGAAGCTTTCTTT.

This clone was recorded only once. The rearrangement joins TRBV6-1 to TRBJ1-1; D unresolved. CDR3 length equals 14 residues. Looked up from germline, CDR1 is MNHNS and CDR2 is SASEGT. Trimming stripped 3 bases from V and 5 bases from J, with 13 bases between. CDR3 DNA: TGTGCCAGCAGTGATTGGCAGTTGAGGACTGAAGCTTTCTTT. Protein: CASSDWQLRTEAFF.

The J gene is TRBJ2-7, the V gene TRBV7-8, with D tentatively TRBD1 (6 bases). V was clipped by 1 base and J by 3 bases, with 19 bases between them. Germline lookup yields CDR1 SGHVS and CDR2 FQNEAQ. The CDR3 contains 17 residues. The CDR3: CASSLGGQNQWGYEQYF. CDR3 sequence (DNA): TGTGCCAGCAGCTTAGGCGGACAGAATCAGTGGGGCTACGAGCAGTACTTC.

The J gene is TRBJ1-1, the V gene TRBV18; D is uncertain. CDR1 and CDR2 (germline): KGHSH, LQKENI. With 5 bases removed from V and 4 bases from J, the gap between germline ends came to 8 bases. The CDR3 is 12 amino acids. CDR3 in DNA: TGTGCCAGCTCATCACACGTCACTGAAGCTTTCTTT. This gives the protein CASSSHVTEAFF.

The genes are TRBV7-9 and TRBJ2-1, with 10 bases fitting TRBD1. The germline gives CDR1 SEHNR, CDR2 FQNEAQ (reference sequence). The V gene end was trimmed by 5 bases and the J gene end by 12 bases; junction bases not matched to a gene: 13. This CDR3 spans 15 amino acids. Here the CDR3 reads CASSATGGPGWGQFF. Here the CDR3 DNA reads TGTGCCAGCAGCGCGACAGGGGGCCCCGGTTGGGGGCAGTTCTTC.

The CDR3 reads CASSIMNRGWENIQYF. For the CDR3, the DNA is TGTGCCAGTAGTATAATGAACAGGGGATGGGAAAACATTCAGTACTTC. The V gene is TRBV19, the J gene TRBJ2-4; TRBD1 aligns across 7 bases. CDR3 length equals 16 residues. Trimming cost V 2 bases and J 5 bases; bases outside gene matches: 9. CDR1 is LNHDA and CDR2 is SQIVND in the germline V gene (reference sequence).

The chain combines TRBV6-1 with TRBJ1-4; tentative D call: TRBD1 (5 bases). Germline loops: CDR1 MNHNS, CDR2 SASEGT. V was clipped by 3 bases and J by 10 bases, with 15 bases between them. The CDR3 consists of 14 residues. In DNA, the CDR3 is TGTGCCAGCAGTGAGAGGGGCGGGTTAGGAAAACTGTTTTTT. Translated: CASSERGGLGKLFF.